Listed below are T cell receptor beta chains from one sample, sequenced in a study of radiotherapy plus CTLA-4 blockade in lung cancer. The repertoire was sequenced with immunoSEQ multiplex PCR; TCRdb's copy has only in-frame clones and lacks some. Here the sample spans about 97,000 clones, under 85% being singletons. Specimen: peripheral blood, collected from a patient treated with radiotherapy plus ipilimumab. These receptors were obtained from a human donor with non-small cell lung cancer who had a partial response to radiotherapy plus ipilimumab. Some clones in this sample may be carry-over from other donors' samples. The CDR3 runs from the conserved cysteine through the conserved F or W.

j_gene,v_gene,len,CDR3aa
TRBJ2-7,TRBV2,14,CASTRPGQHYEQYF
TRBJ1-2,TRBV7-2,15,CASSLASQAGRGYTF
TRBJ2-1,TRBV7-9,15,CASSLPVGAGNEQFF
TRBJ2-5,TRBV7-2,15,CASSSPGLGGETQYF
TRBJ2-1,TRBV10-3,15,CAISESGGAYNEQFF
TRBJ2-5,TRBV4-1,14,CASSQGQYQETQYF
TRBJ1-5,TRBV28,14,CASSAQGNRQPQHF
TRBJ1-4,TRBV19,16,CASSKHLQGFDEKLFF
TRBJ2-3,TRBV7-2,18,CASSLVFYMMASTDTQYF
TRBJ2-3,TRBV5-4,15,CASSRGTSPTDTQYF
TRBJ2-7,TRBV12-1,21,CASSYQWLRRKMRDSIYEQYF
TRBJ2-5,TRBV7-2,13,CASSLDPGKTQYF
TRBJ2-3,TRBV10-2,15,CASSGLAGVTDTQYF
TRBJ2-1,TRBV29-1,12,CSVVGLNNEQFF
TRBJ2-1,TRBV20-1,10,CSTAGKEQFF
TRBJ2-1,TRBV2,15,CASTLLAGGFAEQFF
TRBJ1-2,TRBV5-1,12,CASSLGGYGYTF
TRBJ2-5,TRBV19,13,CASSLDPRAAQYF
TRBJ2-7,TRBV7-8,16,CASSLVRLLSSGRVYF
TRBJ1-5,TRBV2,15,CASTRTGGSGQPQHF
TRBJ2-2,TRBV6-6,15,CASSYGWDRTGELFF
TRBJ2-3,TRBV11-3,12,CASSHYTDTQYF
TRBJ2-1,TRBV28,16,CASPPGLGTSGNEQFF
TRBJ2-1,TRBV5-1,14,CASSLVGAMDEQFF
TRBJ1-2,TRBV4-3,14,CASSPTGAGYGYTF
TRBJ1-2,TRBV5-1,12,CASSALRQAATF
TRBJ2-1,TRBV5-1,15,CASSHTPGQNNEQFF
TRBJ1-1,TRBV19,14,CASSIVGGGTEAFF
TRBJ2-3,TRBV5-1,14,CASSLGGGTDTQYF
TRBJ2-1,TRBV7-2,18,CASSLFGGGGLSGNEQFF
TRBJ2-3,TRBV28,20,CASSPIFLGFTARGVDTQYF
TRBJ2-3,TRBV6-1,17,CASSAFPDSYSTDTQYF
TRBJ2-4,TRBV5-1,17,CASSPQTGALVKNIQYF
TRBJ2-7,TRBV9,13,CASSPRDRDEQYF
TRBJ2-7,TRBV6-6,16,CASSYKAGMSSYEQYF
TRBJ1-4,TRBV18,13,CASRSATNEKLFF
TRBJ2-7,TRBV7-2,15,CASKTRKDGTYEQYF
TRBJ1-1,TRBV11-2,14,CASSFTQVGTEAFF
TRBJ1-1,TRBV5-1,14,CASKKGTENTEAFF
TRBJ2-7,TRBV7-2,14,CASSTTGGSYEQYF
TRBJ1-6,TRBV4-3,18,CASSRVWVGAGTGSPLHF